The clone carrying this T cell receptor beta chain turned up a few times. The target antigen is unknown. Treatment reported: approximately 9-day PBMC culture with coronavirus spike peptide pools or control peptides (ViraFEST assay). Sequencing of the DNA from cultured CD4+ T cells was carried out with the Oncomine TCR Beta short-read assay. TCRdb redid the calling of the PCR reads with MiXCR, one entry per CDR3 protein. The sample yields more than 15,000 distinct CDR3 sequences, about 59% seen once. The data were taken from a study of vaccination and CD4 T cells after COVID-19. Sample: CD4+ T cells from blood, cultured in vitro, taken before SARS-CoV-2 vaccination. This clonotype was obtained from a human donor who had recovered from COVID-19.

As DNA, the CDR3 is TGTGCCAGCAGCCAGGGGCAAGAGACCCAGTACTTC. It is translated as CASSQGQETQYF. The chain joins TRBV28 to TRBJ2-5; D is perhaps TRBD1 (6 bases). V dropped 6 bases and J dropped 2 bases, with 7 bases sitting between them. The CDR3 length is 12 residues. CDR1 is MDHEN and CDR2 is SYDVKM in the germline V gene.